The clone carrying this T cell receptor beta chain showed up just once. This entry belongs to a study of radiotherapy plus CTLA-4 blockade in lung cancer. V shed 0 bases, J shed 5 bases, and the junction held 6 bases outside the gene matches. The CDR3 runs 15 residues. Germline V gene sequence: CDR1 SGHRS, CDR2 YFSETQ. Sequenced by immunoSEQ multiplex PCR; TCRdb stores in-frame clones only, minus some. The data contain more than 75,000 clones, about 70% of them singletons. The chain links TRBV5-1 to TRBJ2-5, with TRBD1 matching 8 bases. The sequenced sample was peripheral blood, obtained from a patient treated with radiotherapy plus ipilimumab. The TCR sequence derives from a human donor with non-small cell lung cancer who had a partial response to radiotherapy plus ipilimumab. Some clones in this sample may be carry-over from other donors' samples. The CDR3 region has the DNA TGCGCCAGCAGCTTGGTGCCAGGGGGCGGCGAGACCCAGTACTTC. It yields the protein CASSLVPGGGETQYF. The full variable domain, with the rest looked up from reference TRBV5-1 and TRBJ2-5, is KAGVTQTPRYLIKTRGQQVTLSCSPISGHRSVSWYQQTPGQGLQFLFEYFSETQRNKGNFPGRFSGRQFSNSRSEMNVSTLELGDSALYLCASSLVPGGGETQYFGPGTRLLVL.